The rows below give T cell receptor beta chains drawn from one sample of a study of blood T cell repertoires in COVID-19. Sequenced by immunoSEQ multiplex PCR; TCRdb stores in-frame clones only, minus some. The profile shows about 40,000 clones, more than 75% of them singletons. The sample taken for sequencing was peripheral blood. These receptors were collected from a human donor in a cohort sampled during active COVID-19. CDR3s include the opening cysteine and the closing phenylalanine or tryptophan. A D gene is named only where the DNA matches it firmly. Where a row states a size, it is once, few, many or the class of an expanded clone; other rows omit it.

clone_size d_call j_call v_call cdr3_aa cdr3_nt
NA NA TRBJ2-4 TRBV23-1 CASSQDNRDLSKNIQYF TGCGCCAGCAGTCAAGATAACAGGGATCTATCCAAAAACATTCAGTACTTC
NA TRBD2 TRBJ2-3 TRBV3-1/TRBV3-2 CASSQDVGGGYTDTQYF TGTGCCAGCAGCCAAGATGTCGGCGGGGGGTATACAGATACGCAGTATTTT
NA TRBD1 TRBJ1-1 TRBV12-3/TRBV12-4 CASSLLQGGEAFF TGTGCCAGCAGTTTATTACAGGGGGGGGAAGCTTTCTTT
NA NA TRBJ2-3 TRBV11-3 CASSLELGQGTSASTDTQYF TGTGCCAGCAGCTTAGAACTGGGACAAGGGACATCTGCTAGCACAGATACGCAGTATTTT
NA TRBD2 TRBJ2-7 TRBV2 CASSEEAGGPLEQYF TGTGCCAGCAGTGAGGAAGCGGGGGGGCCTCTCGAGCAGTACTTC
NA NA TRBJ2-5 TRBV5-1 CASSLGSGQETQYF TGCGCCAGCAGCTTGGGGTCAGGGCAAGAGACCCAGTACTTC
NA TRBD1 TRBJ1-5 TRBV2 CASRFGQGNQPQHF TGTGCCAGCAGATTCGGACAGGGGAATCAGCCCCAGCATTTT
NA TRBD1 TRBJ1-5 TRBV10-1 CARDRGNQPQHF TGCGCCCGGGACAGGGGCAATCAGCCCCAGCATTTT
few TRBD2 TRBJ2-7 TRBV9 CAPPGRGRLYEQYF TGTGCCCCCCCTGGGCGCGGGAGACTCTACGAGCAGTACTTC
NA NA TRBJ1-4 TRBV5-1 CASSRDTQNEKLFF TGCGCCAGCAGTCGGGACACCCAGAATGAAAAACTGTTTTTT
NA TRBD2 TRBJ2-3 TRBV6-5 CASRLAGPRDTQYF TGTGCCAGCAGGTTAGCGGGCCCAAGGGATACGCAGTATTTT
NA NA TRBJ2-3 TRBV19 CASSIDARKDTQYF TGTGCCAGTAGTATAGATGCGCGCAAAGATACGCAGTATTTT
NA NA TRBJ2-2 TRBV5-1 CASSLPGTGELFF TGCGCCAGCAGCTTGCCAGGCACCGGGGAGCTGTTTTTT
NA NA TRBJ1-5 TRBV10-3 CAISESGVNNQPQHF TGTGCCATCAGTGAGTCGGGCGTAAACAATCAGCCCCAGCATTTT
once NA TRBJ2-2 TRBV7-3 CASSLKGANTGELFF TGTGCCAGCAGCTTAAAGGGGGCGAACACCGGGGAGCTGTTTTTT
NA NA TRBJ1-2 TRBV9 CASSTDRNYGYTF TGTGCCAGCAGCACGGACAGAAACTATGGCTACACCTTC
NA TRBD1 TRBJ1-5 TRBV4-2 CASSQGQGSDSNQPQHF TGTGCCAGCAGCCAAGGACAGGGGAGCGATAGCAATCAGCCCCAGCATTTT
NA NA TRBJ2-3 TRBV7-7 CASSRDVAGTDTQYF TGTGCCAGCAGCCGAGACGTAGCAGGCACAGATACGCAGTATTTT
NA TRBD2 TRBJ2-1 TRBV5-1 CASSSTLAGVYNEQFF TGCGCCAGCAGCTCCACCCTAGCGGGGGTCTACAATGAGCAGTTCTTC
NA TRBD2 TRBJ2-5 TRBV10-3 CAISVSGEDQETQYF TGTGCCATCAGCGTTAGCGGGGAAGACCAAGAGACCCAGTACTTC
NA TRBD2 TRBJ2-5 TRBV11-2 CASSLGSAGVGETQYF TGTGCCAGCAGTTTGGGATCAGCGGGGGTGGGTGAGACCCAGTACTTC